This note documents a single TCR beta chain sequence. Its antigen is still unknown. The sample comes from a study of blood T cells in healthy people across ages. With 6 bases removed from V and 1 base from J, the gap between germline ends came to 12 bases. From germline, CDR1 is DFQATT and CDR2 SNEGSKA (reference sequence). The length of the CDR3 is 13 residues. General study findings and limits: Percentage of naive T cells showed a strong correlation with TCR beta diversity.

The second PCR ran about 6 to 11 cycles with a sample-barcoded 5' primer and J-beta primers. Each single sample gave us at least 2.5 million CDR3-containing paired-end reads. Using its own MiXCR run on the 5' RACE reads, TCRdb lists one record per CDR3 protein. This sample has about 940,000 distinct CDR3 sequences, with 45% to 50% found just once. J is TRBJ1-1 and V is TRBV20-1; D might be TRBD1 (6 bases). Sequenced sample: blood. This TCR derives from a man aged 25-45 years in good health. CDR3 in amino acids: CSAEGHPNTEAFF. The CDR3 nucleotides are TGCAGTGCCGAGGGACACCCGAACACTGAAGCTTTCTTT.